The rows below give T cell receptor beta chains drawn from one sample of a study of cytomegalovirus exposure and HLA in healthy donors. Clones were read by immunoSEQ multiplex PCR, and TCRdb kept only the in-frame ones, dropping some. The sample shows under 200,000 clones, roughly 80% of them seen only once. The sequencing sample was made of PBMCs. The receptors originated from a man aged 45-65 years in good health and CMV-seropositive. The CDR3 runs from the conserved cysteine through the conserved F or W. Each record gives: V gene, J gene, D gene, clone size, CDR3 DNA, CDR3 protein. D genes are given only for firm matches. For some rows the clone size is stated as once, few or many, or as a class when expanded; others skip it.

>TRBV19|TRBJ1-5|NA|NA
TGTGCCAGTAGTCAGGGTACCTTAGGACAGCCCCAGCATTTT
CASSQGTLGQPQHF
>TRBV30|TRBJ1-2|NA|NA
TGTGCCTGGAGTTTCAGGGTAGGAGACTATGGCTACACCTTC
CAWSFRVGDYGYTF
>TRBV28|TRBJ1-5|NA|NA
TGTGCCAGCAGTTTCGGGACCGGGGGTAATCAGCCCCAGCATTTT
CASSFGTGGNQPQHF
>TRBV11-3|TRBJ2-7|NA|NA
TGTGCCAGCAGCTTAATGGGGGCGCAGGAAGAGCAGTACTTC
CASSLMGAQEEQYF
>TRBV11-3|TRBJ2-1|TRBD2|once
TGTGCCAGCAGCCCCCATCCGGGGACTAGCATGTTCTTC
CASSPHPGTSMFF
>TRBV19|TRBJ2-4|TRBD1|NA
TGTGCCAGTAGTTCTACAGGGGGCAAAAACATTCAGTACTTC
CASSSTGGKNIQYF
>TRBV19|TRBJ2-7|TRBD2|NA
TGTGCCAGTAAACTAGCGAATACTGGGTACGAGCAGTACTTC
CASKLANTGYEQYF
>TRBV7-8|TRBJ2-3|TRBD2|NA
TGTGCCAGCAGCTTAGCCGGGGGGATCACAGATACGCAGTATTTT
CASSLAGGITDTQYF
>TRBV13|TRBJ2-3|TRBD2|NA
TGTGCCAGCAGTCCCGGACTAGCCTCCGATACGCAGTATTTT
CASSPGLASDTQYF
>TRBV28|TRBJ1-1|NA|NA
TGTGCCAGCAGTTCGGGAGGTTCGGGCGGCACTGAAGCTTTCTTT
CASSSGGSGGTEAFF
>TRBV15|TRBJ1-1|TRBD1|NA
TGTGCCACCAGCAGAGATCGGGCAGGGGGCACTGAAGCTTTCTTT
CATSRDRAGGTEAFF
>TRBV4-1|TRBJ2-7|TRBD2|few
TGCGCCAGCAGCCGAATTGTTAGCGGGAACTACGAGCAGTACTTC
CASSRIVSGNYEQYF
>TRBV11-2|TRBJ2-4|TRBD2|NA
TGTGCCAGCAGAGGACTAGCGGGGTCTAAAAACATTCAGTACTTC
CASRGLAGSKNIQYF
>TRBV29-1|TRBJ1-1|NA|NA
TGCAGCGCCCTAGAAGGACACGGGACTGAAGCTTTCTTT
CSALEGHGTEAFF
>TRBV9|TRBJ1-6|NA|NA
TGTGCCAGCAGCGTAGGGCAGTTCAGTTCACCCCTCCACTTT
CASSVGQFSSPLHF
>TRBV10-3|TRBJ2-2|NA|NA
TGTGCCATCAGTGAGCGGCAGGACTGGAGCACCGGGGAGCTGTTTTTT
CAISERQDWSTGELFF
>TRBV6-5|TRBJ2-7|NA|NA
TGTGCCAGCAGTCTCGTCTTGTCGTCCGAGCAGTACTTC
CASSLVLSSEQYF
>TRBV9|TRBJ2-5|TRBD2|NA
TGTGCCAGCAGCTCCCTTGGGACTAGCCAAGAGACCCAGTACTTC
CASSSLGTSQETQYF
>TRBV4-2|TRBJ2-5|TRBD2|NA
TGTGCCAGCAGCCAAGTTAAGACTAGCGGGGCCCAAGAGACCCAGTACTTC
CASSQVKTSGAQETQYF
>TRBV7-2|TRBJ1-4|TRBD1|NA
TGTGCCAGCAGCTGGGACAGCCTTAATGAAAAACTGTTTTTT
CASSWDSLNEKLFF
>TRBV27|TRBJ2-7|TRBD1|NA
TGTGCCAGCAGGCTTCAGACAGGGCCCTACGAGCAGTACTTC
CASRLQTGPYEQYF
>TRBV7-2|TRBJ2-5|NA|NA
TGTGCCAGCAGCTCCCTTATGGCGCCCGGGTATGGGACCCAGTACTTC
CASSSLMAPGYGTQYF
>TRBV9|TRBJ2-1|TRBD1|few
TGTGCCAGCAGCGTTGACAGGGGCGCATACAATGAGCAGTTCTTC
CASSVDRGAYNEQFF
>TRBV28|TRBJ1-1|NA|NA
TGTGCCAGCAGTTTATTGCCAGGGTATATCACTGAAGCTTTCTTT
CASSLLPGYITEAFF
>TRBV19|TRBJ2-1|TRBD1|NA
TGTGCCAGTAGTATGGGACAGGGGACCTACAATGAGCAGTTCTTC
CASSMGQGTYNEQFF
>TRBV7-2|TRBJ1-2|NA|NA
TGTGCCAGCAGCTTAGGGGGCAGTAACTATGGCTACACCTTC
CASSLGGSNYGYTF
>TRBV6-6|TRBJ1-5|NA|NA
TGTGCCAGCGGTAGGCCCCAGCATTTT
CASGRPQHF
>TRBV5-4|TRBJ2-7|TRBD2|once
TGTGCCAGCAGCTTGGGGCGGGGGACCTCCTACGAGCAGTACTTC
CASSLGRGTSYEQYF
>TRBV30|TRBJ2-7|NA|NA
TGTGCCTGGAGCAGACAGGTTGGCTACGAGCAGTACTTC
CAWSRQVGYEQYF
>TRBV6-1|TRBJ1-5|NA|NA
TGTGCCAACTCAGTGTCTAGCAATCAGCCCCGGCATTTT
CANSVSSNQPRHF
>TRBV7-2|TRBJ1-2|TRBD1|once
TGTGCCAGCAGCGACCGGAGGGGGCAAGGTGGCTACACCTTC
CASSDRRGQGGYTF
>TRBV7-9|TRBJ2-6|NA|NA
TGTGCCAGCAGCTTATCCCGAAATCAGAGGGCCAACGTCCTGACTTTC
CASSLSRNQRANVLTF
>TRBV11-2|TRBJ2-7|NA|NA
TGTGCCAGCAGCTCAAACTCCTACGAGCAGTACTTC
CASSSNSYEQYF
>TRBV14|TRBJ1-3|NA|NA
TGTGCCAGCAGCCAAGGGCTCTCGTGGACCATATATTTT
CASSQGLSWTIYF
>TRBV11-3|TRBJ2-1|TRBD1|NA
TGTGCCAGCAGCCCAGTGCAGGGGGCGAACAGTGAGCAGTTCTTC
CASSPVQGANSEQFF
>TRBV4-2|TRBJ2-7|TRBD1|NA
TGTGCCAGCAGCCAAAACCCCCAGGGGGTTAACTCCTACGAGCAGTACTTC
CASSQNPQGVNSYEQYF
>TRBV7-2|TRBJ1-6|NA|NA
TGTGCCAGCAGCTTAGGGGGGGGGCGTAATTCACCCCTCCACTTT
CASSLGGGRNSPLHF
>TRBV5-8|TRBJ1-1|NA|NA
TGTGCCAGCACCCCGGGGGTAGGCAGGAACACTGAAGCTTTCTTT
CASTPGVGRNTEAFF
>TRBV6-5|TRBJ2-7|NA|many
TGTGCCAGCAGTTACGCAGGGTCGGCCTACGAGCAGTACTTC
CASSYAGSAYEQYF
>TRBV15|TRBJ1-2|NA|NA
TGTGCCACCAGCAGTCCCCTGTTATACGGTGACTACACCTTC
CATSSPLLYGDYTF
>TRBV10-3|TRBJ2-3|TRBD2|NA
TGTGCCATCAGTGTGGGAGGGGAGGATACGCAGTATTTT
CAISVGGEDTQYF
>TRBV7-9|TRBJ2-7|TRBD2|NA
TGTGCCAGCAGTTCGCCGCGGGGGGCGATCGTATACGAGCAGTACTTC
CASSSPRGAIVYEQYF
>TRBV6-5|TRBJ1-2|NA|NA
TGTGCCAGCAGTTTCGAACCGGGACAAAACTATGGCTACACCTTC
CASSFEPGQNYGYTF
>TRBV13|TRBJ2-2|TRBD1|NA
TGTGCCAGCAGCTTAGGGGACAGGGTTGTGACCGGGGAGCTGTTTTTT
CASSLGDRVVTGELFF
>TRBV28|TRBJ2-7|TRBD1|NA
TGTGCCAGCAGTTTCGGACAGGGGGTGACCTACGAGCAGTACTTC
CASSFGQGVTYEQYF
>TRBV5-4|TRBJ2-3|NA|NA
TGTGCCAGCACCCGGGGGGCCGACACAGATACGCAGTATTTT
CASTRGADTDTQYF
>TRBV7-3|TRBJ1-6|NA|NA
TGTGCCAGCAGCTTAGCGTTTAATTCACCCCTCCACTTT
CASSLAFNSPLHF
>TRBV5-1|TRBJ2-1|NA|NA
TGCGCCAGCAGCTTGGTTGAGGGAGGAGGGAATGAGCAGTTCTTC
CASSLVEGGGNEQFF
>TRBV2|TRBJ2-2|NA|NA
TGTGCCAGCAGAGGGGGGGCTAGCGGAACCGGGGAGCTGTTTTTT
CASRGGASGTGELFF
>TRBV6-5|TRBJ1-2|NA|NA
TGTGCCAGCAGTTCCCATGCAGGCGGCTACACCTTC
CASSSHAGGYTF
>TRBV2|TRBJ1-1|NA|NA
TGTGCCAGCATGCGGGGCTCCACTGAAGCTTTCTTT
CASMRGSTEAFF
>TRBV19|TRBJ2-2|NA|once
TGTGCCAGTAGTATGCGAGGCAGAATCACCGGGGAGCTGTTTTTT
CASSMRGRITGELFF
>TRBV10-3|TRBJ2-7|TRBD2|NA
TGTGCCATCAGGGGGACTAGCGGGGTGTGGTACGAGCAGTACTTC
CAIRGTSGVWYEQYF